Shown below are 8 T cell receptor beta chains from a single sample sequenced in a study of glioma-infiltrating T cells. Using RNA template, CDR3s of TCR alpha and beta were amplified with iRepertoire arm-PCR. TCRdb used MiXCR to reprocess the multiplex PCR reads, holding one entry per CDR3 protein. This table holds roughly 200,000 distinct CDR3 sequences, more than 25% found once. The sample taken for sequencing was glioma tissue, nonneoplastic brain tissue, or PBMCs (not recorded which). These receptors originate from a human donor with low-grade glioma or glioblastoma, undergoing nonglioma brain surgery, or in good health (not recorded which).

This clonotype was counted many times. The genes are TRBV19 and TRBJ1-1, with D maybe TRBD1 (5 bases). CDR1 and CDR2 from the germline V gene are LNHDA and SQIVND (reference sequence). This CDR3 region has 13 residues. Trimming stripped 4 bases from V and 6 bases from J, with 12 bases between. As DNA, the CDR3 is TGTGCCAGTAGTACTCAGGGTTTTCCTGAAGCTTTCTTT. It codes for CASSTQGFPEAFF. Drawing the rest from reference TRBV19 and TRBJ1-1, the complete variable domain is DGGITQSPKYLFRKEGQNVTLSCEQNLNHDAMYWYRQDPGQGLRLIYYSQIVNDFQKGDIAEGYSVSREKKESFPLTVTSAQKNPTAFYLCASSTQGFPEAFFGQGTRLTVV.

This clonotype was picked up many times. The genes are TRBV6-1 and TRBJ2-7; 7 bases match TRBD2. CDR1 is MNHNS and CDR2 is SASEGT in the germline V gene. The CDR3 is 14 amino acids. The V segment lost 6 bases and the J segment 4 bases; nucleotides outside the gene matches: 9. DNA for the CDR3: TGTGCCAGCAGGTTTCTCGGGGGAGGGTACGAGCAGTACTTC. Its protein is CASRFLGGGYEQYF.

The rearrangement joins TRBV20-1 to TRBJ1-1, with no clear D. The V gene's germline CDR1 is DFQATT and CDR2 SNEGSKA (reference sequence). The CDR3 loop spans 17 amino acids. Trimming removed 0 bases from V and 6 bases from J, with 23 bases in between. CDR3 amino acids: CSARDIRTALPGAEAFF. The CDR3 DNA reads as TGCAGTGCTAGAGATATTCGAACAGCTCTACCGGGCGCTGAAGCTTTCTTT.

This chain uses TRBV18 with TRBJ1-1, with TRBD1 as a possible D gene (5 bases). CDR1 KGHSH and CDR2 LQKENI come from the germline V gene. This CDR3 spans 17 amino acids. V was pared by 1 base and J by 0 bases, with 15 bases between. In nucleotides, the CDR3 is TGTGCCAGCTCACCACTGGGGGTCTTTAGACTGAACACTGAAGCTTTCTTT. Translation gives CASSPLGVFRLNTEAFF. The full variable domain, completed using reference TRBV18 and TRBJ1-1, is NAGVMQNPRHLVRRRGQEARLRCSPMKGHSHVYWYRQLPEEGLKFMVYLQKENIIDESGMPKERFSAEFPKEGPSILRIQQVVRGDSAAYFCASSPLGVFRLNTEAFFGQGTRLTVV.

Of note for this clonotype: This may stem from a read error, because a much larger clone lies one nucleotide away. CDR3 residues: CASSEYSEGLANEQFF. Here the CDR3 DNA reads TGTGCCAGCAGTGAATATAGTGAGGGGTTGGCCAACGAGCAGTTCTTC. The J gene is TRBJ2-1, the V gene TRBV25-1; D may be TRBD1 or TRBD2 (5 bases each). V dropped 0 bases and J dropped 10 bases, with 19 bases sitting between them. Looked up from germline, CDR1 is MGHDK and CDR2 is SYGVNS. The CDR3 sequence is 16 residues long.

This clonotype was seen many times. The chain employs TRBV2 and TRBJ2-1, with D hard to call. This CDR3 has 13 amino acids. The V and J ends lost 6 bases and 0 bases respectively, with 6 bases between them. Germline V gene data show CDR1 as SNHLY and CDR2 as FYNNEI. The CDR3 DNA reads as TGTGCCAGCAGGGTTAGCTCCTACAATGAGCAGTTCTTC. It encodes CASRVSSYNEQFF.

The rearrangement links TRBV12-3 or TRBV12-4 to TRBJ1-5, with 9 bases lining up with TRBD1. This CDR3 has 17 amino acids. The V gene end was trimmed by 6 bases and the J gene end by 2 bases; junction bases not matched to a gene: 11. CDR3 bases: TGTGCCAGCAGCTTCACCCGGGGGGACAGGGGCAATCAGCCCCAGCATTTT. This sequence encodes CASSFTRGDRGNQPQHF.

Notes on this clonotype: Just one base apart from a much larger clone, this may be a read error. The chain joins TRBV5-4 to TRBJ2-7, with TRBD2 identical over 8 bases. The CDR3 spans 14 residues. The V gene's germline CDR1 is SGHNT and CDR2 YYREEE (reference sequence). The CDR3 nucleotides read TGTGCCAGCAAGCGAGCGGGAGAGGCGTACGTGCAGTACTTC. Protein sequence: CASKRAGEAYVQYF.